This T cell receptor beta chain appears in the sequencing data of a study of long-term antiretroviral therapy in people with HIV. Germline-derived CDR1 and CDR2 are SGHTA and FQGNSA. The CDR3 runs to 14 residues. They ran version v3.0 of the immunoSEQ assay at survey level. Method: immunoSEQ multiplex PCR; TCRdb's copy keeps in-frame clones and lacks some. The data hold about 21,000 clones, with around 90% observed a single time. As for this clone: At one of its ends the junction is not consistent with the germline gene, which may arise from a read error.

Sample: unsorted PBMCs, taken 2.3 years after starting antiretroviral therapy. The genes are TRBV7-2 and TRBJ1-1, with 8 bases identical to TRBD1. This TCR derives from a man aged 60-69 years with HIV. The CDR3 region is CASRLDRGPSEAFF. The CDR3 bases are TGTGCCAGCAGGTTAGACAGGGGACCTTCTGAAGCTTTCTTT.